This T cell receptor beta chain was identified during a study of T cells after yellow fever vaccination. Study as a whole: The SMART-Seq v4 Ultra Low Input method served to prepare the low-cell-number fractions.

Making TCR cDNA involved 5'RACE template switching, which added UMIs and a universal primer site. MiXCR, applied by TCRdb to the 5' RACE reads, yields one record per CDR3 protein. The profile shows 300,000 or so distinct CDR3 sequences, 10% to 15% of them singletons. The V gene end was trimmed by 3 bases and the J gene end by 6 bases; junction bases not matched to a gene: 5. This CDR3 spans 14 amino acids. Germline CDR1 DFQATT, CDR2 SNEGSKA (reference sequence). Study observations and caveats: The booster saw the reappearance of most primary-vaccination clones (approximately 97% CD4, 88% CD8).

In this sample, this clonotype turned up a few times. The target antigen is unknown. This TCR was sampled from a man aged 25-45 years who received the YFV17D yellow fever vaccine. This chain uses TRBV20-1 with TRBJ1-4, with 9 bases fitting TRBD1. The sequencing used CD4+ T cells sorted from PBMCs, collected 45 days after the yellow fever booster vaccination. The CDR3 region has the DNA TGCAGTGCTAGTTTGGGGACAGGGTATGAAAAACTGTTTTTT. Its protein is CSASLGTGYEKLFF.